This T cell receptor (beta chain) derives from a study of T cell changes during pregnancy in multiple sclerosis. The CDR3 contains 13 residues. V was cut by 11 bases and J by 6 bases, with 17 bases left in between. Germline CDR1 MNHNY, CDR2 SVGAGI (reference sequence). Assay: immunoSEQ multiplex PCR; the TCRdb copy retains only in-frame clones and omits some. The sample includes tens of thousands of clones, 92% seen only once; the top ten take just under 2%. Sequencing used peripheral blood, obtained in the second trimester of pregnancy. V gene TRBV6-6 combines with J gene TRBJ1-5; a possible D gene is TRBD1 (5 bases). The TCR originated in a female donor with multiple sclerosis, enrolled in a pregnancy study. The CDR3, as DNA: TGTGCCGGGAATTGGGGGGTAGGTCAGCCCCAGCATTTT. This sequence encodes CAGNWGVGQPQHF.